Presented here are 6 T cell receptor beta chains from one specimen sequenced in a study of memory CD4+ T cells and cytomegalovirus serostatus. Single viable CD3+CD4+CD8-CD45RO+ cells were sorted as the memory CD4+ T cells. This table comes from immunoSEQ multiplex PCR, and its TCRdb copy is limited to in-frame clones, with some not included. The sample shows about 52,000 clones, about 80% of them seen only once. Sequenced: memory CD4+ T cells from blood. The receptors were gathered from an adult in good health and CMV-seropositive.

By its share, this clone is medium-sized. The chain couples TRBV2 to TRBJ2-1; no clear D. Germline V gene data show CDR1 as SNHLY and CDR2 as FYNNEI. Trimming cost V 5 bases and J 8 bases, with 7 bases left between them. The CDR3 extends over 11 amino acids. The CDR3 sequence is CASSRNDEQFF. The CDR3 DNA sequence: TGTGCCAGCAGTCGGAATGATGAGCAGTTCTTC.

This chain joins TRBV10-3 and TRBJ2-1; 10 bases are a match to TRBD2. The germline gives CDR1 ENHRY, CDR2 SYGVKD. CDR3 length: 18 residues. V shed 9 bases, J shed 3 bases, and the junction held 17 bases outside the gene matches. This CDR3 reads CAMGGVNRLAGNYNEQFF. The CDR3 nucleotides are TGTGCCATGGGGGGGGTAAATCGACTAGCGGGTAACTACAATGAGCAGTTCTTC.

V gene TRBV28 combines with J gene TRBJ2-5, with 8 bases matching TRBD2. From germline, CDR1 is MDHEN and CDR2 SYDVKM. CDR3 size: 16 residues. V lost 6 bases to trimming and J lost 2 bases; unmatched junction nucleotides: 11. The CDR3 DNA sequence: TGTGCCAGCAGCCCCTGGGTAGCGGGAAGGCAAGAGACCCAGTACTTC. Protein sequence: CASSPWVAGRQETQYF.

In its sample, this clone was seen a few times. In nucleotides, the CDR3 is TGTGCCACCAGGCTACAGGGCCCGAACACTGAAGCTTTCTTT. This codes for CATRLQGPNTEAFF. The chain has TRBV15 and TRBJ1-1, with D perhaps TRBD1 (6 bases). This CDR3 region has 14 residues. The germline CDR1 and CDR2 sequences are LNHNV and YYDKDF (reference sequence). V was pared by 6 bases and J by 1 base, with 12 bases between.

This clone has just one count. The chain couples TRBV18 to TRBJ2-2; weak D call: TRBD2 (5 bases). The V gene's germline CDR1 is KGHSH and CDR2 LQKENI. The CDR3 loop spans 13 amino acids. The V end was cut by 3 bases, the J end by 7 bases, with 9 bases between. CDR3 bases: TGTGCCAGCTCACCGGACTGGATCGGGGAGCTGTTTTTT. Encoded protein: CASSPDWIGELFF.

This clone was seen only once. The chain uses TRBV5-6 and TRBJ1-2, with a weak D call TRBD1 (6 bases). Germline values: CDR1 SGHDT, CDR2 YYEEEE. Trimming stripped 0 bases from V and 7 bases from J, with 16 bases between. The CDR3 is 15 residues long. The CDR3 sequence is CASSLAGGARSGYTF. The CDR3 DNA sequence: TGTGCCAGCAGCTTGGCCGGGGGGGCGCGAAGTGGCTACACCTTC.